A single sample is the source of the 12 T cell receptor beta chains below, sequenced in a study of beta chain features in type 1 diabetes (dated by TCRdb to the late 2010s). Library generation was performed with the immunoSEQ multiplex PCR assay. The High Capacity cDNA Reverse Transcription Kit was used to reverse transcribe all of the isolated RNA, meaning that expressed TCRB transcripts were what got sequenced. Drawn from immuneACCESS, this table holds only the in-frame rearrangements with V and J called that TCRdb kept. Clones are partly lost; checked studies trace under half to an unresolved V gene and leave the rest unexplained. The sample yields fewer than 900,000 clones; roughly a sixth were counted once. Of the sample, 0.02% to 0.03% is held by the ten largest clones. Input material: naive CD4+ T cells from blood. What the cell subset or site label conveys for this sample: true naive CD4+ T cells. All receptors come from a woman younger than 35 in good health.

The chain joins TRBV23-1 to TRBJ1-2; tentative D call: TRBD1 (6 bases). TRBV23-1 is annotated as an ORF whose role is uncertain. The CDR3 runs 16 residues. The V end was cut by 2 bases, the J end by 6 bases, with 19 bases between. This CDR3 is CASSQPKTQQGHGYTF. CDR3 DNA sequence: TGCGCCAGCAGTCAACCCAAGACCCAACAGGGTCATGGCTACACCTTC.

V gene TRBV29-1 combines with J gene TRBJ2-1, with TRBD2 identical over 13 bases. The junction had 15 bases not matched to a gene; V was cut back by 6 bases and J by 1 base. The CDR3 is made up of 19 amino acids. Germline CDR1 and CDR2: SQVTM and ANQGSEA. The CDR3 protein is CSVPILLLAGGPSYNEQFF. The CDR3 DNA reads as TGCAGCGTCCCCATCCTCCTACTAGCGGGAGGGCCGTCCTACAATGAGCAGTTCTTC.

This clone has just a few counts. Other DNA variants within this sample encode the same CDR3. The chain uses TRBV18 and TRBJ2-3, with D possibly being TRBD2 (6 bases). This CDR3 has 16 residues. Germline CDR1 is KGHSH and CDR2 is LQKENI. V was pared by 0 bases and J by 0 bases, with 10 bases between. CDR3 amino acids: CASSPPAGTSTDTQYF. In nucleotides, the CDR3 is TGTGCCAGCTCACCACCCGCAGGGACTAGCACAGATACGCAGTATTTT.

V and J are TRBV6-5 and TRBJ1-3; D not resolved. Germline CDR1 MNHEY, CDR2 SVGAGI. The ends were cut back, 5 bases at V and 5 bases at J, with 7 bases in the middle. The CDR3 sequence is 12 residues long. The CDR3 DNA sequence: TGTGCCAGCAGTGAGGGAAGAAACACCATATATTTT. It translates to CASSEGRNTIYF.

With respect to this clone: Other nucleotide sequences from this sample produce the same CDR3. The chain couples TRBV20-1 to TRBJ2-7; D not resolved. Trimming cost V 1 base and J 3 bases, with 4 bases left between them. This CDR3 is built from 11 residues. Germline V gene sequence: CDR1 DFQATT, CDR2 SNEGSKA (reference sequence). As DNA, the CDR3 is TGCAGTGCTAGAGTCCTCTACGAGCAGTACTTC. Amino acids: CSARVLYEQYF.

This clone has a handful of counts. V usage is TRBV18 and J usage is TRBJ2-5; 8 positions match TRBD2. There are 14 residues in the CDR3. J was trimmed by 4 bases and V by 6 bases; bases with no gene match: 7. Germline V gives CDR1 KGHSH, CDR2 LQKENI. DNA of the CDR3: TGTGCCAGCTCCCTTAGCGGGACGGGAGAGACCCAGTACTTC. Residues: CASSLSGTGETQYF.

This clone was seen only a few times. This rearrangement joins TRBV28 to TRBJ2-5, with 14 nucleotides matching TRBD2. V was clipped by 7 bases and J by 5 bases; unmatched bases: 3. The CDR3 has 14 residues. Germline-derived CDR1 and CDR2 are MDHEN and SYDVKM. CDR3: CASTRTSGRETQYF. For the CDR3, the DNA is TGTGCCAGCACAAGGACTAGCGGGAGGGAGACCCAGTACTTC.

CDR3 bases: TGCAGCGTGGGGAGGGCTAGCGGGAGTCTGGGGCAAGAGACCCAGTACTTC. Translating gives CSVGRASGSLGQETQYF. V and J are TRBV29-1 and TRBJ2-5; the match to TRBD2 covers 10 bases. J was trimmed by 2 bases and V by 6 bases; bases with no gene match: 15. The CDR3 runs 17 residues. Germline CDR1 is SQVTM and CDR2 is ANQGSEA. The whole variable domain, filled in from reference TRBV29-1 and TRBJ2-5, reads SAVISQKPSRDICQRGTSLTIQCQVDSQVTMMFWYRQQPGQSLTLIATANQGSEATYESGFVIDKFPISRPNLTFSTLTVSNMSPEDSSIYLCSVGRASGSLGQETQYFGPGTRLLVL.

This clone has only a few counts. The rearrangement joins TRBV19 to TRBJ2-7, with D hard to call. Trimming took 5 bases from V and 0 from J, leaving 8 bases between them. This CDR3 is 13 amino acids long. Germline V gene sequence: CDR1 LNHDA, CDR2 SQIVND (reference sequence). As DNA, the CDR3 is TGTGCCAGTAGTGTGACCCGCTCCTACGAGCAGTACTTC. Its translation is CASSVTRSYEQYF.

The J gene is TRBJ1-5, the V gene TRBV28; D uncertain. The CDR3 extends over 15 amino acids. Germline loops: CDR1 MDHEN, CDR2 SYDVKM. The V and J ends lost 6 bases and 3 bases respectively, with 15 bases between them. CDR3 loop: CASSRADIANQPQHF. The CDR3, as DNA: TGTGCCAGCAGCCGAGCTGACATCGCCAATCAGCCCCAGCATTTT.

This chain connects TRBV6-5 to TRBJ1-3, with 7 bases matching TRBD1. With 10 bases clipped from V and 3 bases from J, the junction kept 6 bases outside the gene matches. CDR3 length: 13 residues. From germline, CDR1 is MNHEY and CDR2 SVGAGI. The CDR3 loop reads CAITRGNGNTIYF. DNA of the CDR3: TGTGCCATCACCAGGGGGAATGGAAACACCATATATTTT.

This clone was observed a handful of times. V usage is TRBV11-2 and J usage is TRBJ1-2; unclear D gene. The CDR3 length is 15 residues. The germline V gene has CDR1 SGHAT and CDR2 FQNNGV. Trimming shortened V by 1 base and J by 1 base, and 10 bases separated the two germline ends. CDR3 amino acids: CASSLAASVNYGYTF. CDR3 DNA sequence: TGTGCCAGCAGCTTAGCGGCCAGCGTTAACTATGGCTACACCTTC.